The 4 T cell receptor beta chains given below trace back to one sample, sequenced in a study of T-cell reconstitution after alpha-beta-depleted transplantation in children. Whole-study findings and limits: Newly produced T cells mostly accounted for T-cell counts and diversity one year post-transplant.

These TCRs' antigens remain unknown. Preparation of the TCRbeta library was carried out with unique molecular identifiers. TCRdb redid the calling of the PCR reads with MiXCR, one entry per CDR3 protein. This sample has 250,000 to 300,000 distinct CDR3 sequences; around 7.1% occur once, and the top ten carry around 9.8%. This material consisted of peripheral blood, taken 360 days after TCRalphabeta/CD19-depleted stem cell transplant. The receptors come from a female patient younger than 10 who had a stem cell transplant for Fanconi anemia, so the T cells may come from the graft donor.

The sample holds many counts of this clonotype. The CDR3 region is CAISIGTDSYEQYF. The DNA for the CDR3 is TGTGCCATCAGTATTGGGACAGACTCCTACGAGCAGTACTTC. The V gene is TRBV10-3, the J gene TRBJ2-7; 7 bases map to TRBD1. Germline V lookup: CDR1 ENHRY, CDR2 SYGVKD. Trimming removed 5 bases from V and 0 bases from J; junction bases left unmatched: 4. The CDR3 is 14 amino acids.

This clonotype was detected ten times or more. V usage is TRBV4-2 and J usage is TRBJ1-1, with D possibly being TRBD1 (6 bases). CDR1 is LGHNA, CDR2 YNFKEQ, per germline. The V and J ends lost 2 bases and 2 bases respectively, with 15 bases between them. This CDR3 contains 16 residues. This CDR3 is CASSQLPGEGNTEAFF. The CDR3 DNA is TGTGCCAGCAGCCAACTCCCAGGGGAAGGAAACACTGAAGCTTTCTTT.

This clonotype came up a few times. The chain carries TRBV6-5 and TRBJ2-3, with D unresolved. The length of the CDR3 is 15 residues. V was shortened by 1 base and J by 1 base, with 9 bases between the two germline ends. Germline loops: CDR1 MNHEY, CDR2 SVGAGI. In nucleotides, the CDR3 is TGTGCCAGCAGTTACTGGGGTGCGGGCACAGATACGCAGTATTTT. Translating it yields CASSYWGAGTDTQYF.

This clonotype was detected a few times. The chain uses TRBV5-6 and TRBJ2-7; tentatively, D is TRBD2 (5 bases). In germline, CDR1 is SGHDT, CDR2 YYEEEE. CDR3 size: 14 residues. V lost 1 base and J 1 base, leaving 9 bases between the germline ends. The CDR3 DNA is TGTGCCAGCAGCTTGATTGAGGGTTCCTACGAGCAGTACGTC. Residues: CASSLIEGSYEQYV.